This T cell receptor beta chain was obtained from a study of sequential checkpoint blockade in melanoma. Libraries were prepared by immunoSEQ multiplex PCR; TCRdb keeps only in-frame clonotypes and omits some of them. The data hold over a thousand clones, with under 25% observed a single time. This sample's treatment: randomized to nivolumab then ipilimumab (arm A) or the reverse (arm B). None of the patients previously received DNA-damaging chemotherapy. Germline V gene sequence: CDR1 SGHNT, CDR2 YENEEA. V was trimmed by 5 bases and J by 5 bases, leaving 15 bases between them. There are 14 residues in the CDR3. In its sample, this clone is medium-sized.

V usage is TRBV11-3 and J usage is TRBJ1-1; D is possibly TRBD1 (6 bases). This clonotype was sampled from a human donor with melanoma. This specimen consisted of tumor tissue (inferred from file names), obtained from a patient given nivolumab and ipilimumab in sequence. CDR3 DNA sequence: TGTGCCAGCAGCATCGGTACAGGGATGACTGAAGCTTTCTTT. Its translation is CASSIGTGMTEAFF.